Presented here are 28 T cell receptor beta chains from one specimen sequenced in a study of blood T cells in healthy people across ages. Primed by a sample-barcoded 5' primer and a J-beta primer mix, a second PCR proceeded for roughly 6 to 12 cycles. TCRdb used MiXCR to reprocess the 5' RACE reads, holding one entry per CDR3 protein. The sample lists 700,000 to 850,000 distinct CDR3 sequences, roughly 50% seen once, with roughly 37% in the top ten. Material for sequencing was blood. Receptors were obtained from a man older than 75 in good health.

V gene TRBV15 combines with J gene TRBJ2-1, with 12 bases aligning to TRBD1. CDR1 and CDR2 from the germline V gene are LNHNV and YYDKDF (reference sequence). The length of the CDR3 is 16 residues. J was trimmed by 7 bases and V by 2 bases; bases with no gene match: 6. CDR3 coding DNA: TGTGCCACCAGCAGACAACCGGGACAGGGGGCAAATGAGCAGTTCTTC. Its translation is CATSRQPGQGANEQFF.

The count of this clonotype is one. The chain is built from TRBV11-2 and TRBJ2-1; D is unclear. CDR3 length equals 17 residues. Trimming shortened V by 5 bases and J by 0 bases, and 17 bases separated the two germline ends. Germline loops: CDR1 SGHAT, CDR2 FQNNGV. The CDR3 DNA follows: TGTGCCAGCAGCAGTGGGGTGGGCGGAAGCTCCTACAATGAGCAGTTCTTC. This sequence encodes CASSSGVGGSSYNEQFF.

In this sample, this clonotype turned up a few times. The V gene is TRBV10-3, the J gene TRBJ2-7, with D unresolved. Germline CDR1 is ENHRY and CDR2 is SYGVKD. The CDR3 length is 12 residues. V was clipped by 4 bases and J by 0 bases, with 4 bases between them. CDR3 nucleotide sequence: TGTGCCATCAGTGTTCGCTCCTACGAGCAGTACTTC. Amino acids: CAISVRSYEQYF.

V usage is TRBV6-1 and J usage is TRBJ2-3; D remains unclear. Deletions cut 4 bases from V and 14 bases from J, with 22 bases between. The CDR3 covers 14 residues. Germline CDR1 reads MNHNS; CDR2 reads SASEGT. CDR3 DNA: TGTGCCAGCAGTGTAGCCCCGGGCGACCCCGTTAGGTATTTT. Its protein is CASSVAPGDPVRYF.

This clonotype was observed a few times. The gene calls are TRBV9 and TRBJ1-1; TRBD1 aligns across 7 bases. Germline CDR1 SGDLS, CDR2 YYNGEE. Trimming removed 3 bases from V and 1 base from J; junction bases left unmatched: 6. This CDR3 spans 15 amino acids. The CDR3: CASSAEQGTNTEAFF. The CDR3 nucleotides read TGTGCCAGCAGCGCCGAACAGGGGACGAACACTGAAGCTTTCTTT.

The V call is TRBV30, the J call TRBJ2-7; 9 positions agree with TRBD1. In germline, CDR1 is GTSNPN, CDR2 SVGIG (reference sequence). The CDR3 spans 14 residues. J lost 4 bases, V lost 5 bases, and 9 bases had no gene match. The CDR3 region is CAWEPGQGMYEQYF. As DNA, the CDR3 is TGTGCCTGGGAACCGGGACAGGGAATGTACGAGCAGTACTTC. Drawing the rest from reference TRBV30 and TRBJ2-7, the complete variable domain is SQTIHQWPATLVQPVGSPLSLECTVEGTSNPNLYWYRQAAGRGLQLLFYSVGIGQISSEVPQNLSASRPQDRQFILSSKKLLLSDSGFYLCAWEPGQGMYEQYFGPGTRLTVT.

A few counts support this clonotype. The chain uses TRBV2 and TRBJ2-3; unclear D gene. The CDR3 contains 15 residues. Between the trimmed V and J ends, which lost 0 bases and 1 base, there was a span of 8 bases. CDR1 SNHLY and CDR2 FYNNEI come from the germline V gene. The CDR3 DNA follows: TGTGCCAGCAGTGAAGCAAGCATCGGCACAGATACGCAGTATTTT. Its translation: CASSEASIGTDTQYF. The variable domain in full, with the rest retrieved from reference TRBV2 and TRBJ2-3, is EPEVTQTPSHQVTQMGQEVILRCVPISNHLYFYWYRQILGQKVEFLVSFYNNEISEKSEIFDDQFSVERPDGSNFTLKIRSTKLEDSAMYFCASSEASIGTDTQYFGPGTRLTVL.

The chain recombines TRBV27 with TRBJ2-1; 10 bases are a match to TRBD2. Germline-derived CDR1 and CDR2 are MNHEY and SMNVEV (reference sequence). The CDR3 covers 14 residues. V lost 9 bases to trimming and J lost 6 bases; unmatched junction nucleotides: 8. CDR3 amino acids: CASGKREGPNEQFF. Here the CDR3 DNA reads TGTGCCAGTGGAAAGCGGGAGGGCCCCAATGAGCAGTTCTTC.

The V and J genes are TRBV9 and TRBJ2-5, with D perhaps TRBD1 (6 bases). V was clipped by 3 bases and J by 7 bases, with 19 bases between them. Germline values: CDR1 SGDLS, CDR2 YYNGEE. The CDR3 spans 15 residues. The CDR3 sequence is CASSDTPGVLVTQYF. CDR3 coding DNA: TGTGCCAGCAGCGACACCCCAGGGGTCCTAGTGACCCAGTACTTC.

In its sample, this clonotype was seen many times. J is TRBJ1-2 and V is TRBV7-2; the D gene is possibly TRBD1 (5 bases). The CDR3 is 13 amino acids. The germline V gene has CDR1 SGHTA and CDR2 FQGNSA. Between the trimmed V and J ends, which lost 2 bases and 6 bases, there was a span of 10 bases. DNA for the CDR3: TGTGCCAGCAGCTTAATAGGGACGGATGGCTACACCTTC. This codes for CASSLIGTDGYTF.

The genes are TRBV12-3 or TRBV12-4 and TRBJ2-2; no definite D call. The CDR3 is made up of 12 amino acids. Trimming removed 7 bases from V and 3 bases from J, with 6 bases in between. The DNA of the CDR3 is TGTGCCAGCAATTTGGACACCGGGGAGCTGTTTTTT. This codes for CASNLDTGELFF.

This clonotype was counted between two and nine times. The chain is built from TRBV29-1 and TRBJ2-7, with 7 bases matching TRBD1. The CDR3 sequence is 12 residues long. CDR1 is SQVTM and CDR2 is ANQGSEA in the germline V gene. The J segment lost 3 bases and the V segment lost 2 bases, leaving 1 base of the junction unmatched. CDR3: CSVERQGYEQYF. The CDR3 DNA is TGCAGCGTTGAACGACAGGGCTACGAGCAGTACTTC.

The V and J genes are TRBV29-1 and TRBJ2-3; 8 bases fit TRBD1. V was clipped by 5 bases and J by 1 base; unmatched bases: 14. This CDR3 comprises 17 residues. Germline CDR1 is SQVTM and CDR2 is ANQGSEA. CDR3 in amino acids: CSVPPGQAESGTDTQYF. CDR3 DNA: TGCAGCGTTCCCCCGGGACAGGCTGAAAGTGGCACAGATACGCAGTATTTT.

CDR3 amino acids: CASSSLNSQETQYF. CDR3 DNA: TGCGCCAGCAGCTCGCTGAATAGCCAAGAGACCCAGTACTTC. The V gene is TRBV5-1, the J gene TRBJ2-5; the D is unclear. This CDR3 is 14 amino acids long. Germline V lookup: CDR1 SGHRS, CDR2 YFSETQ. The V and J ends lost 3 bases and 1 base respectively, with 10 bases between them.

This clonotype was detected only a few times. This sequence joins TRBV6-1 and TRBJ2-6, with TRBD1 identical over 7 bases. V dropped 4 bases and J dropped 2; count of bases not matched to a gene: 8. The CDR3 sequence is 17 residues long. Germline V gene sequence: CDR1 MNHNS, CDR2 SASEGT. The CDR3 DNA is TGTGCCAGCAGTGGGGGACAGACCAATCCTGGGGCCAACGTCCTGACTTTC. The encoded protein is CASSGGQTNPGANVLTF.

The chain has TRBV28 and TRBJ1-5, with 8 positions matching TRBD1. Losses at the gene ends were 6 bases for V and 7 bases for J; bases not matched to a gene: 5. Germline CDR1 and CDR2: MDHEN and SYDVKM. The CDR3 is 13 residues long. The CDR3 DNA reads as TGTGCCAGCAGAACAGGGGGTCCACAGCCCCAGCATTTT. It yields the protein CASRTGGPQPQHF.

In its sample, this clonotype was seen once. This sequence joins TRBV15 and TRBJ1-3, with a tentative D call TRBD1 (6 bases). Trimming pared 11 bases from V and 0 bases from J, leaving 20 bases between. CDR3 length equals 16 residues. Germline V gives CDR1 LNHNV, CDR2 YYDKDF (reference sequence). The CDR3 loop is CAARGGGLDSGNTIYF. CDR3 in DNA: TGTGCCGCACGTGGAGGGGGGCTAGACTCTGGAAACACCATATATTTT.

The chain joins TRBV29-1 to TRBJ1-2; D gene ambiguous. The CDR3 length is 11 residues. Trimming stripped 4 bases from V and 4 bases from J, with 7 bases between. Germline CDR1 and CDR2: SQVTM and ANQGSEA. CDR3 sequence: CSVGQSYGYTF. CDR3 DNA sequence: TGCAGCGTTGGGCAGTCCTATGGCTACACCTTC.

The V and J genes are TRBV18 and TRBJ2-6; a weak D match, TRBD1 (6 bases). Germline V gives CDR1 KGHSH, CDR2 LQKENI. V gave up 5 bases and J gave up 3 bases, with 11 bases separating them. The CDR3 consists of 15 residues. CDR3 sequence reads: CASSTWTVGANVLTF. The DNA of the CDR3 is TGTGCCAGCTCAACCTGGACAGTTGGGGCCAACGTCCTGACTTTC.

This clonotype was observed a few times. The J gene is TRBJ2-7, the V gene TRBV7-2, with 11 nucleotides matching TRBD1. Looked up from germline, CDR1 is SGHTA and CDR2 is FQGNSA. J was trimmed by 3 bases and V by 6 bases; bases with no gene match: 16. CDR3 length: 18 residues. CDR3 bases: TGTGCCAGCAGAGTCACCCCCAACCGGGACAGGGGGAACTACGAGCAGTACTTC. This sequence encodes CASRVTPNRDRGNYEQYF.

This clonotype has just a few counts. The chain couples TRBV7-2 to TRBJ2-5; 8 bases match TRBD1. The DNA matches TRBJ2-7 better at its end, which makes the J call doubtful. This CDR3 comprises 13 residues. CDR1 and CDR2 (germline): SGHTA, FQGNSA. The chain's CDR3 is CASSSWTGNEQYF. The CDR3 DNA reads TGTGCCAGCAGCTCCTGGACAGGGAACGAGCAGTACTTC.

This clonotype was seen only once. The V call is TRBV7-3, the J call TRBJ2-2; weak D call: TRBD2 (5 bases). Trimming pared 3 bases from V and 5 bases from J, leaving 10 bases between. The CDR3 loop spans 14 amino acids. The germline V gene encodes CDR1 SGHTA and CDR2 FQGTGA. CDR3 DNA: TGTGCCAGCAGCTTCGGACTCACAACCGGGGAGCTGTTTTTT. It is translated as CASSFGLTTGELFF.

This clonotype was recorded only once. The chain couples TRBV7-9 to TRBJ1-1; 8 bases are a match to TRBD1. Trimming cost V 2 bases and J 4 bases; bases outside gene matches: 3. Germline-derived CDR1 and CDR2 are SEHNR and FQNEAQ (reference sequence). The length of the CDR3 is 14 residues. The CDR3 loop reads CASSLTGGPTEAFF. DNA of the CDR3: TGTGCCAGCAGCTTAACAGGGGGTCCCACTGAAGCTTTCTTT. Filled out from reference TRBV7-9 and TRBJ1-1, the complete variable domain reads DTGVSQNPRHKITKRGQNVTFRCDPISEHNRLYWYRQTLGQGPEFLTYFQNEAQLEKSRLLSDRFSAERPKGSFSTLEIQRTEQGDSAMYLCASSLTGGPTEAFFGQGTRLTVV.

The table lists this clonotype with a few counts. The chain has TRBV9 and TRBJ2-3; D could derive from TRBD1 or TRBD2 (5 bases each). Germline CDR1 and CDR2: SGDLS and YYNGEE. The ends were cut back, 2 bases at V and 2 bases at J, with 12 bases in the middle. The CDR3 totals 15 residues. Written as DNA, the CDR3 is TGTGCCAGCAGCGTCCGAGGGACCACCACAGATACGCAGTATTTT. Its protein is CASSVRGTTTDTQYF. Together with reference TRBV9 and TRBJ2-3, the CDR3 gives the full variable domain: DSGVTQTPKHLITATGQRVTLRCSPRSGDLSVYWYQQSLDQGLQFLIQYYNGEERAKGNILERFSAQQFPDLHSELNLSSLELGDSALYFCASSVRGTTTDTQYFGPGTRLTVL.

This clonotype was seen repeatedly, ten times or more. In DNA form, the CDR3 reads TGCAGCGTTCGGCAGGTTGGATTCCAAGAGACCCAGTACTTC. This translates into CSVRQVGFQETQYF. The chain has TRBV29-1 and TRBJ2-5, with D unclear. CDR3 size: 14 residues. Per the germline V gene, CDR1 is SQVTM and CDR2 is ANQGSEA. V was shortened by 5 bases and J by 1 base, with 14 bases between the two germline ends.

The rearrangement uses TRBV5-1 and TRBJ2-1; D not resolved. The CDR3 has 15 amino acids. The germline CDR1 and CDR2 sequences are SGHRS and YFSETQ. Trimming removed 5 bases at V and 7 bases at J, with 19 bases between. The CDR3 sequence: CASRMGRAFLNEQFF. The CDR3 coding sequence is TGCGCCAGCAGGATGGGAAGGGCTTTTCTTAATGAGCAGTTCTTC. Supplemented by reference TRBV5-1 and TRBJ2-1, the full variable domain reads KAGVTQTPRYLIKTRGQQVTLSCSPISGHRSVSWYQQTPGQGLQFLFEYFSETQRNKGNFPGRFSGRQFSNSRSEMNVSTLELGDSALYLCASRMGRAFLNEQFFGPGTRLTVL.

The table lists this clonotype with a few counts. The J gene is TRBJ1-1, the V gene TRBV7-3; the D gene is possibly TRBD1 (5 bases). In germline, CDR1 is SGHTA, CDR2 FQGTGA. The CDR3 runs to 15 residues. The V end was cut by 1 base, the J end by 1 base, with 10 bases between. The CDR3 loop reads CASSLMGTGNTEAFF. The CDR3 coding sequence is TGTGCCAGCAGCTTAATGGGGACGGGGAACACTGAAGCTTTCTTT.

This clonotype was picked up a small number of times. V usage is TRBV15 and J usage is TRBJ2-7; D possibly corresponds to TRBD1 (5 bases). V gave up 0 bases and J gave up 6 bases, with 12 bases separating them. CDR1 and CDR2 (germline): LNHNV, YYDKDF (reference sequence). The CDR3 is 14 residues long. The CDR3 here is CATSRDQGVGEQYF. The DNA for the CDR3 is TGTGCCACCAGCAGAGACCAGGGCGTCGGCGAGCAGTACTTC.